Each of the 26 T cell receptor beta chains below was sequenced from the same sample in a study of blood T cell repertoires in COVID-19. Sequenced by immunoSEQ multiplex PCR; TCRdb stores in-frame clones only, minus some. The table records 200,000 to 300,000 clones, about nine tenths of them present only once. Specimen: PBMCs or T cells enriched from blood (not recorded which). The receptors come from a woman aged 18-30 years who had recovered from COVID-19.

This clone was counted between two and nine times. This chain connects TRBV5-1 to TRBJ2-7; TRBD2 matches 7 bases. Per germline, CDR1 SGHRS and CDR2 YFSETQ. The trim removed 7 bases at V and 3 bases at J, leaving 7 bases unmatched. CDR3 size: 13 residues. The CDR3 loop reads CASSREPHYEQYF. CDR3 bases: TGCGCCAGCTCGCGGGAGCCCCACTACGAGCAGTACTTC.

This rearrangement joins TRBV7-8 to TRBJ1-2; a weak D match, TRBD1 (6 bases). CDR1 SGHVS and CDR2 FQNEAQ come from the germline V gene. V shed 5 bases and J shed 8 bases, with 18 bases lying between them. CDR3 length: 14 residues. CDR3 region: CASSKGGEEGGYTF. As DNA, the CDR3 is TGTGCCAGCAGCAAGGGGGGGGAGGAGGGCGGCTACACCTTC. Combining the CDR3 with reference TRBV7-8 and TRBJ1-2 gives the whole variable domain GAGVSQSPRYKVAKRGQDVALRCDPISGHVSLFWYQQALGQGPEFLTYFQNEAQLDKSGLPSDRFFAERPEGSVSTLKIQRTQQEDSAVYLCASSKGGEEGGYTFGSGTRLTVV.

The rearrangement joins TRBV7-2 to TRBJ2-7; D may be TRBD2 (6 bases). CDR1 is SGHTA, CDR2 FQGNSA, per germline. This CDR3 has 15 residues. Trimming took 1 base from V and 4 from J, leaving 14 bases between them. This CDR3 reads CASSLDGLATYEQYF. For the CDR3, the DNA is TGTGCCAGCAGCTTAGATGGTCTAGCGACTTACGAGCAGTACTTC.

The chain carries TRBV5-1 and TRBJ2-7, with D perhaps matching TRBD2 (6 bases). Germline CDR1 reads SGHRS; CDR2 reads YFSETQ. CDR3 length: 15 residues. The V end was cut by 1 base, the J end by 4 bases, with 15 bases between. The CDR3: CASSLRLALNYEQYF. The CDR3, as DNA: TGCGCCAGCAGCTTGCGTCTAGCGCTGAATTACGAGCAGTACTTC.

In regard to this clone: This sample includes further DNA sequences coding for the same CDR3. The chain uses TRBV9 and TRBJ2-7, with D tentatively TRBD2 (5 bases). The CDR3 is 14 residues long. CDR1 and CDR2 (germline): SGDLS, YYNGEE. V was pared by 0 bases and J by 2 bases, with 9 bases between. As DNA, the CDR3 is TGTGCCAGCAGCGTAGGAGGGCAACCCTACGAGCAGTACTTC. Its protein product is CASSVGGQPYEQYF.

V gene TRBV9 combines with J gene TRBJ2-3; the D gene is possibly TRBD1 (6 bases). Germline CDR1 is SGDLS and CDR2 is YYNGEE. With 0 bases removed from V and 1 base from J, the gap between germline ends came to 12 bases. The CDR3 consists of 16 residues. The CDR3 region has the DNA TGTGCCAGCAGCGTAGATGACAGGTGGGGCACAGATACGCAGTATTTT. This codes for CASSVDDRWGTDTQYF.

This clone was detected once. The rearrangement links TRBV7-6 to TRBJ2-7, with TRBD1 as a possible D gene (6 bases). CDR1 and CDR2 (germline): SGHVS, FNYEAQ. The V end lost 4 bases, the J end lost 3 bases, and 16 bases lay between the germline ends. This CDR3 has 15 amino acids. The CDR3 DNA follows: TGTGCCAGCAGCTCTCCGGGACAAAGGGACTACGAGCAGTACTTC. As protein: CASSSPGQRDYEQYF.

The chain's CDR3 is CASSLTGGQSYGYTF. CDR3 DNA: TGTGCCAGCAGCTTAACGGGGGGACAGTCCTATGGCTACACCTTC. V gene TRBV7-3 combines with J gene TRBJ1-2; 7 bases map to TRBD1. V lost 0 bases, J lost 4 bases, and 5 bases stayed unmatched. This CDR3 contains 15 residues. The germline V gene has CDR1 SGHTA and CDR2 FQGTGA.

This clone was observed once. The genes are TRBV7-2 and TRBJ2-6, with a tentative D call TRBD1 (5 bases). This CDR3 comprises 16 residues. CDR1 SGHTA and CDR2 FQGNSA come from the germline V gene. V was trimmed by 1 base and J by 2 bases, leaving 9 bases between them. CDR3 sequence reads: CASSLVRVAGANVLTF. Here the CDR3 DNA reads TGTGCCAGCAGCTTAGTCAGGGTGGCTGGGGCCAACGTCCTGACTTTC. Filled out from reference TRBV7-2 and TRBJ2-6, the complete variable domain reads GAGVSQSPSNKVTEKGKDVELRCDPISGHTALYWYRQSLGQGLEFLIYFQGNSAPDKSGLPSDRFSAERTGGSVSTLTIQRTQQEDSAVYLCASSLVRVAGANVLTFGAGSRLTVL.

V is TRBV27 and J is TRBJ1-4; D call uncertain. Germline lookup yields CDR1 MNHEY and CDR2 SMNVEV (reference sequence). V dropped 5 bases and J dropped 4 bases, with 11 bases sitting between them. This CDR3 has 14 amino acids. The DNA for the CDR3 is TGTGCCAGCAGTCGATCGGGATTTAATGAAAAACTGTTTTTT. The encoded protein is CASSRSGFNEKLFF.

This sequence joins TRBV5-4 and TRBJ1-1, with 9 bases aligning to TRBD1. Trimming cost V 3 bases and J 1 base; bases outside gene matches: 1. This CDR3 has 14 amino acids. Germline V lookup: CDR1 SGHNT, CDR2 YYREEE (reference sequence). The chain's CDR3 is CASSSQGANTEAFF. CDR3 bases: TGTGCCAGCAGCTCACAGGGGGCGAACACTGAAGCTTTCTTT.

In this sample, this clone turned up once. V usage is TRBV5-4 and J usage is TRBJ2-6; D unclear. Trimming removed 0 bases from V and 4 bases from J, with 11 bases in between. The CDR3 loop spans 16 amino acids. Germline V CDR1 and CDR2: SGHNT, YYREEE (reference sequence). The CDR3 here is CASSLGDALGANVLTF. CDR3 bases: TGTGCCAGCAGCTTGGGTGATGCGTTAGGGGCCAACGTCCTGACTTTC.

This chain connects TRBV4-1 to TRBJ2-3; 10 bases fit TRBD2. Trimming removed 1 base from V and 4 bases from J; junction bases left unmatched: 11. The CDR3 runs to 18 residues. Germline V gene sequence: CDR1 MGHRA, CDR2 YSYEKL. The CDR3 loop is CASSQVGLAGVRSDTQYF. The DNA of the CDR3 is TGCGCCAGCAGCCAAGTAGGTCTAGCGGGAGTTCGTTCAGATACGCAGTATTTT.

The DNA of the CDR3 is TGTGCCAGCAGTTACGGGGGCCCCTACGAGCAGTACTTC. Translating it yields CASSYGGPYEQYF. The rearrangement links TRBV6-5 to TRBJ2-7; possibly TRBD1 for D (6 bases). This CDR3 contains 13 residues. Between the trimmed V and J ends, which lost 2 bases and 2 bases, there was a span of 7 bases. CDR1 is MNHEY and CDR2 is SVGAGI in the germline V gene.

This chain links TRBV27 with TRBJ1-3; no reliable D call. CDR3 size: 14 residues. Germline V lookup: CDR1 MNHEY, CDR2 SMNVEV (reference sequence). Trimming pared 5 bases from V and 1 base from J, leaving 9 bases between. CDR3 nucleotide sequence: TGTGCCAGCAGTCCCGGAGGATCTGGAAACACCATATATTTT. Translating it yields CASSPGGSGNTIYF.

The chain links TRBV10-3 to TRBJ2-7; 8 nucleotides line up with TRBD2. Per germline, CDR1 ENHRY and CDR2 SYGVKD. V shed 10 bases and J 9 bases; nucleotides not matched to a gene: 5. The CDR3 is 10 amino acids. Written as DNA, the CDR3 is TGTGCCAGCGGACTAGCCCCGCAGTACTTC. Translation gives CASGLAPQYF.

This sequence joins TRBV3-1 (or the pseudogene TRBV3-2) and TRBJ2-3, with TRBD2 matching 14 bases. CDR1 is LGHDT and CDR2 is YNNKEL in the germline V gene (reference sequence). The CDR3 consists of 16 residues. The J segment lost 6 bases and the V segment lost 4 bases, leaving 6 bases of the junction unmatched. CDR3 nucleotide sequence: TGTGCCAGCAGCCCGCAGACTAGCGGGGGGGCCGATACGCAGTATTTT. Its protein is CASSPQTSGGADTQYF.

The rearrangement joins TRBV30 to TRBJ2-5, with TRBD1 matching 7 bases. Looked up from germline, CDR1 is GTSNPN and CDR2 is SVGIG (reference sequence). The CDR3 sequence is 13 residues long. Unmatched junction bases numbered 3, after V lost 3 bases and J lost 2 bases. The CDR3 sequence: CAWSGTEQETQYF. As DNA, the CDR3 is TGTGCCTGGAGCGGGACAGAGCAAGAGACCCAGTACTTC.

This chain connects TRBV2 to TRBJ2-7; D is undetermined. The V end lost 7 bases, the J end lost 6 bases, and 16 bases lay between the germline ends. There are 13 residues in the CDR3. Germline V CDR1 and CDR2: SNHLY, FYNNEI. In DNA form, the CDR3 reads TGTGCCAGCACCGAAGAGGTCATCGGCGAGCAGTACTTC. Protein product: CASTEEVIGEQYF.

The CDR3 region is CAWRGTGVLVYGYTF. In DNA form, the CDR3 reads TGTGCCTGGAGGGGGACAGGGGTACTTGTCTATGGCTACACCTTC. The V call is TRBV30, the J call TRBJ1-2; 10 bases agree with TRBD1. The CDR3 length is 15 residues. The germline V gene encodes CDR1 GTSNPN and CDR2 SVGIG (reference sequence). V shed 3 bases and J 4 bases; nucleotides not matched to a gene: 8. The entire variable domain, with the rest obtained from reference TRBV30 and TRBJ1-2, is as follows: SQTIHQWPATLVQPVGSPLSLECTVEGTSNPNLYWYRQAAGRGLQLLFYSVGIGQISSEVPQNLSASRPQDRQFILSSKKLLLSDSGFYLCAWRGTGVLVYGYTFGSGTRLTVV.

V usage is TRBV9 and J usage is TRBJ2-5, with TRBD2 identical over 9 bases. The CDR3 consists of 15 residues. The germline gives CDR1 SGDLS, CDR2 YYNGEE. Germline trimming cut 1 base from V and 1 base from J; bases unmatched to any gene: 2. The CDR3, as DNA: TGTGCCAGCAGCGTAAGCGGGGGGTTCCAAGAGACCCAGTACTTC. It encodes CASSVSGGFQETQYF.

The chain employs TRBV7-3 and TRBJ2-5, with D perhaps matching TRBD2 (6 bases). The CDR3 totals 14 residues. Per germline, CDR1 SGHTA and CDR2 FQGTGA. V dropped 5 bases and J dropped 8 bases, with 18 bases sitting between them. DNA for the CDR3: TGTGCCAGCAGCCCCTTGGCGCGGGGACCTACCCAGTACTTC. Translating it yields CASSPLARGPTQYF.

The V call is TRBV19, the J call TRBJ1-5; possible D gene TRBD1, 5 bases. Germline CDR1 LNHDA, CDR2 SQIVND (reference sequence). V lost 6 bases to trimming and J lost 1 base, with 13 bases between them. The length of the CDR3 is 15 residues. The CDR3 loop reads CASRGGTWSNQPQHF. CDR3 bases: TGTGCCAGTAGGGGGGGAACGTGGAGCAATCAGCCCCAGCATTTT. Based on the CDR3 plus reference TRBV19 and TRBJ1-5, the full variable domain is DGGITQSPKYLFRKEGQNVTLSCEQNLNHDAMYWYRQDPGQGLRLIYYSQIVNDFQKGDIAEGYSVSREKKESFPLTVTSAQKNPTAFYLCASRGGTWSNQPQHFGDGTRLSIL.

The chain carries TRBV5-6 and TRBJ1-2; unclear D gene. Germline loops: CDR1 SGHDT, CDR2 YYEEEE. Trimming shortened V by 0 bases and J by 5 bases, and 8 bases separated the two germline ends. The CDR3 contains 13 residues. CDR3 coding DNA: TGTGCCAGCAGCTTGGGAACAGCTTATGGCTACACCTTC. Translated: CASSLGTAYGYTF. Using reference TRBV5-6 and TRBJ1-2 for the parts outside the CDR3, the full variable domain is DAGVTQSPTHLIKTRGQQVTLRCSPKSGHDTVSWYQQALGQGPQFIFQYYEEEERQRGNFPDRFSGHQFPNYSSELNVNALLLGDSALYLCASSLGTAYGYTFGSGTRLTVV.

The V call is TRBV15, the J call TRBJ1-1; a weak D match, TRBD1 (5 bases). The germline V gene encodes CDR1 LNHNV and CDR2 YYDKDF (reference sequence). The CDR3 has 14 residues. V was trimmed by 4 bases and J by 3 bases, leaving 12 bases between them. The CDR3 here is CATSILTGYTEAFF. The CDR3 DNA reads TGTGCCACCAGCATTCTAACAGGATACACTGAAGCTTTCTTT.

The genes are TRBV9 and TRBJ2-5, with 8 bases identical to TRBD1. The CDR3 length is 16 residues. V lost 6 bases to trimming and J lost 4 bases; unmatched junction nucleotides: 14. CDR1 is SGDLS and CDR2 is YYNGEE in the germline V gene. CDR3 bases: TGTGCCAGCACGCGCCACGGGGTGGACAGGGTAGAGACCCAGTACTTC. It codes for CASTRHGVDRVETQYF. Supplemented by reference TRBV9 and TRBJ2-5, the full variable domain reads DSGVTQTPKHLITATGQRVTLRCSPRSGDLSVYWYQQSLDQGLQFLIQYYNGEERAKGNILERFSAQQFPDLHSELNLSSLELGDSALYFCASTRHGVDRVETQYFGPGTRLLVL.